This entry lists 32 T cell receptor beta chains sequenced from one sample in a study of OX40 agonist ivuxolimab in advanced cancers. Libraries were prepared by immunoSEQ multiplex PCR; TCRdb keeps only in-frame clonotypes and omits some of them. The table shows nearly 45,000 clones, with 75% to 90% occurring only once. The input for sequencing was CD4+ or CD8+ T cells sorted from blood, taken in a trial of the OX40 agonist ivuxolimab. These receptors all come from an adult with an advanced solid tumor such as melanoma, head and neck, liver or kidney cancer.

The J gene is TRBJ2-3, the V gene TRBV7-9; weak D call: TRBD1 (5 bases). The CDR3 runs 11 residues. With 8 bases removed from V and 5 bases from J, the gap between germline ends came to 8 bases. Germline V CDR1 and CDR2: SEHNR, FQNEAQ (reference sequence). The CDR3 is CASSQGDTQYF. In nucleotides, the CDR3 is TGTGCCAGCTCTCAGGGAGATACGCAGTATTTT. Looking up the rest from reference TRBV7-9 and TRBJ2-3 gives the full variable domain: DTGVSQNPRHKITKRGQNVTFRCDPISEHNRLYWYRQTLGQGPEFLTYFQNEAQLEKSRLLSDRFSAERPKGSFSTLEIQRTEQGDSAMYLCASSQGDTQYFGPGTRLTVL.

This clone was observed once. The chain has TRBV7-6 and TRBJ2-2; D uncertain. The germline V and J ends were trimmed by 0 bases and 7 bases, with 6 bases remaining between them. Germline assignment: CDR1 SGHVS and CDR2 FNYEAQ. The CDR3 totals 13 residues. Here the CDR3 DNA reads TGTGCCAGCAGCTTAGCAGCCGGCGGGGAGCTGTTTTTT. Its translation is CASSLAAGGELFF.

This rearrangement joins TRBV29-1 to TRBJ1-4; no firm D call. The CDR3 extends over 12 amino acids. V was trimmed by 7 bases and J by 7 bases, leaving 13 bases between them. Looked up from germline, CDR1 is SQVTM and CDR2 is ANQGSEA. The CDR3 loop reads CSGKAVGEKLFF. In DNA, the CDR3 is TGCAGCGGAAAGGCTGTGGGTGAAAAACTGTTTTTT.

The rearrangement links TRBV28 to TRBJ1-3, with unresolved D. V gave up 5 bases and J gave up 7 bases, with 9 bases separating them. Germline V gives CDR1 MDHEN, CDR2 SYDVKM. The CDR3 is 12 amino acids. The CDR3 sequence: CASSPAGNTIYF. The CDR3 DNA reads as TGTGCCAGCAGTCCGGCGGGGAACACCATATATTTT.

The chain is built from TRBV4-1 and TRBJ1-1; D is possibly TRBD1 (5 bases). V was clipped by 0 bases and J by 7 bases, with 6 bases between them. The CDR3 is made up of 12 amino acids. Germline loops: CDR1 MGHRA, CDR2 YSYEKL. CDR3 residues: CASSQEGVEAFF. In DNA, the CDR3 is TGCGCCAGCAGCCAAGAGGGGGTTGAAGCTTTCTTT.

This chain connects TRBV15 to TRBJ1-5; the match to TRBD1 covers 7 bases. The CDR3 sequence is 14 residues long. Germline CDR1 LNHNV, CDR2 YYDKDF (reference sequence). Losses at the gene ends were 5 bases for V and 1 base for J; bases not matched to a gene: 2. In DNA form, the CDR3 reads TGTGCCACCAGCTGGGGACAGAGCAATCAGCCCCAGCATTTT. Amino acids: CATSWGQSNQPQHF.

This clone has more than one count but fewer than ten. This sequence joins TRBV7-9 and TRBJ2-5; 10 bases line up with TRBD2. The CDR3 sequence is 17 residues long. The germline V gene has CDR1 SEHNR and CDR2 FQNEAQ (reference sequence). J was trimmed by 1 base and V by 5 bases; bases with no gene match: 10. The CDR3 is CASSPDTSGGAQETQYF. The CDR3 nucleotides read TGTGCCAGCAGCCCAGATACGAGCGGGGGGGCCCAAGAGACCCAGTACTTC.

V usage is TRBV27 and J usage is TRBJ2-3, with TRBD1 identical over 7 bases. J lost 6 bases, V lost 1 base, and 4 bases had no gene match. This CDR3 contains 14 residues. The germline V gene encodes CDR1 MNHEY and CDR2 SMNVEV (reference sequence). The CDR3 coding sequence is TGTGCCAGCAGTTTATACCAGGGGGTGGATACGCAGTATTTT. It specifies CASSLYQGVDTQYF.

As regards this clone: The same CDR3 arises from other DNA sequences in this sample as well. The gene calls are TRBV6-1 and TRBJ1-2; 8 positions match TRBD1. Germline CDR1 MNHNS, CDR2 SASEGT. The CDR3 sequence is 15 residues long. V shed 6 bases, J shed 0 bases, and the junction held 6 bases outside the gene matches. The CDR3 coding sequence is TGTGCCAGCAGAATTGGACAGGGCCCTAACTATGGCTACACCTTC. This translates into CASRIGQGPNYGYTF.

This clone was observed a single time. As DNA, the CDR3 is TGTGCCAGCAGTTACACGGGACAGGACCTCTGTCTGTACTTC. Its translation: CASSYTGQDLCLYF. The chain links TRBV6-5 to TRBJ2-7, with TRBD1 matching 8 bases. The CDR3 has 14 residues. From germline, CDR1 is MNHEY and CDR2 SVGAGI. With V trimmed by 2 bases and J by 12 bases, 12 bases remained unmatched.

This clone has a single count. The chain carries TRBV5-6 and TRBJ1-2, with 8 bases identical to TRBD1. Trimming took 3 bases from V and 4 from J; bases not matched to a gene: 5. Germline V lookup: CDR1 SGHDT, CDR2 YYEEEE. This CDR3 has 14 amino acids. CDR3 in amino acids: CASSSGGAGYGYTF. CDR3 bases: TGTGCCAGCAGCTCAGGGGGCGCGGGCTATGGCTACACCTTC.

The CDR3 reads CASSAPQETQYF. In nucleotides, the CDR3 is TGTGCCAGCAGTGCCCCCCAAGAGACCCAGTACTTC. This chain uses TRBV25-1 with TRBJ2-5; D call uncertain. Looked up from germline, CDR1 is MGHDK and CDR2 is SYGVNS. The V and J ends lost 4 bases and 1 base respectively, with 4 bases between them. This CDR3 spans 12 amino acids. The full variable domain, its missing parts supplied by reference TRBV25-1 and TRBJ2-5, is EADIYQTPRYLVIGTGKKITLECSQTMGHDKMYWYQQDPGMELHLIHYSYGVNSTEKGDLSSESTVSRIRTEHFPLTLESARPSHTSQYLCASSAPQETQYFGPGTRLLVL.

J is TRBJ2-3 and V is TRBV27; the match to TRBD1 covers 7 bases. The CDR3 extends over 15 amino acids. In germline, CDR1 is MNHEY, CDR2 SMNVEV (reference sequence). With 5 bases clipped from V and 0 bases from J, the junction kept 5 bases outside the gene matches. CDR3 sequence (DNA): TGTGCCAGCAGTCCGACGGGACAGAGCACAGATACGCAGTATTTT. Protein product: CASSPTGQSTDTQYF.

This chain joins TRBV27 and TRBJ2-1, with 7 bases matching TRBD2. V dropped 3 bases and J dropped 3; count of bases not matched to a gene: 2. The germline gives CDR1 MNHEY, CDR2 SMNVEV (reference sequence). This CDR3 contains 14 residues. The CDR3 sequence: CASSLLADYNEQFF. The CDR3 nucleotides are TGTGCCAGCAGTTTGCTAGCGGACTACAATGAGCAGTTCTTC.

DNA for the CDR3: TGCGCCAGCAGCTGGCGGGATCTGAACACTGAAGCTTTCTTT. Protein: CASSWRDLNTEAFF. This rearrangement joins TRBV5-1 to TRBJ1-1; D is unclear. The germline CDR1 and CDR2 sequences are SGHRS and YFSETQ. V lost 3 bases, J lost 0 bases, and 9 bases lay in between. CDR3 length: 14 amino acids.

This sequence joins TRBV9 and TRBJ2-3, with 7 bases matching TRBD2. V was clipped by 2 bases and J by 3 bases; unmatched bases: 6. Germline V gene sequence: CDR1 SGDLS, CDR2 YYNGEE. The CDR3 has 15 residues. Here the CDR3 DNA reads TGTGCCAGCAGCGTCGGCGGGAGTACGACAGATACGCAGTATTTT. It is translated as CASSVGGSTTDTQYF.

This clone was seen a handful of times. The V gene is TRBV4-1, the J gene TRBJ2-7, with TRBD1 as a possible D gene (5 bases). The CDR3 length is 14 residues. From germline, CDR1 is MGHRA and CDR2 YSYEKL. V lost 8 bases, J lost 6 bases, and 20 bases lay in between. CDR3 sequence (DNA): TGCGCCAGCGGGCATCGGCAGGGTGATGGCGAGCAGTACTTC. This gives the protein CASGHRQGDGEQYF.

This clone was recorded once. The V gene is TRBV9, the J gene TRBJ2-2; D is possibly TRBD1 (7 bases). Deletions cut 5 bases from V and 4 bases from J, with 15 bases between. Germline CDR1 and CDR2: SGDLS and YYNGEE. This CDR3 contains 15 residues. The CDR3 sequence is CASSVAGGSTGELFF. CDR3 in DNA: TGTGCCAGCAGTGTCGCAGGGGGGAGCACCGGGGAGCTGTTTTTT.

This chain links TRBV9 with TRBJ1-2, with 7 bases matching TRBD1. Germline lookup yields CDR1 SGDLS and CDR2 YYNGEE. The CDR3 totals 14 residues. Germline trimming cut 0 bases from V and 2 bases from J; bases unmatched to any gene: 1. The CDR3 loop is CASSVGTGNYGYTF. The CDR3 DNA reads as TGTGCCAGCAGCGTAGGGACAGGCAACTATGGCTACACCTTC.

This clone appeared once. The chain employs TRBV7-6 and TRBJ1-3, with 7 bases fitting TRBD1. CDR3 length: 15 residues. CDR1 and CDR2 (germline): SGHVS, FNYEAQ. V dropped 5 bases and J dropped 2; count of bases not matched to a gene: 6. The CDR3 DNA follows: TGTGCCAGCAGCGAGGGGACAGCTCCTGGAAACACCATATATTTT. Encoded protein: CASSEGTAPGNTIYF.

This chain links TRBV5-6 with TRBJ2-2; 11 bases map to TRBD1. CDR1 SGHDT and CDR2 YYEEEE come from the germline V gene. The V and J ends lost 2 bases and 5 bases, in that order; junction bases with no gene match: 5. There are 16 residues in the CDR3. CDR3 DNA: TGTGCCAGCAGCTTCGTTGGACAGGGGGCAACCGGGGAGCTGTTTTTT. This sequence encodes CASSFVGQGATGELFF.

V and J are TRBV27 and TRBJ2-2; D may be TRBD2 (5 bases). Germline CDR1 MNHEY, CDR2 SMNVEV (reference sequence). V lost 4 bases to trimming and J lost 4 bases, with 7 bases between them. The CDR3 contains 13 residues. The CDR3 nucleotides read TGTGCCAGCAGTTCGAGGGTCACCGGGGAGCTGTTTTTT. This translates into CASSSRVTGELFF.

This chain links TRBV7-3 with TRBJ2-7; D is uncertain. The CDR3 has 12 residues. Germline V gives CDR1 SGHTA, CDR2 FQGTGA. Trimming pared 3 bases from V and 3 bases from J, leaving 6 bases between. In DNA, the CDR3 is TGTGCCAGCAGCTTGAGCTACTACGAGCAGTACTTC. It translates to CASSLSYYEQYF.

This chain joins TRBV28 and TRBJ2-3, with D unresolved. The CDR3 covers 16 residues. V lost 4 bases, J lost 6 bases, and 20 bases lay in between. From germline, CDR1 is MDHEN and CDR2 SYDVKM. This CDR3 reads CASSSYSAWAQDTQYF. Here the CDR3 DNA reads TGTGCCAGCAGTTCCTACTCCGCTTGGGCGCAGGATACGCAGTATTTT.

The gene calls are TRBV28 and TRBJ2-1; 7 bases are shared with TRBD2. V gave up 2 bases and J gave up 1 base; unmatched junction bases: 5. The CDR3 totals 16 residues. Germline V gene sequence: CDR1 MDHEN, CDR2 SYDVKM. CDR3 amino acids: CASSLRLAASYNEQFF. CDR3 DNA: TGTGCCAGCAGTTTACGCCTAGCGGCATCCTACAATGAGCAGTTCTTC.

The CDR3 sequence is CASSQEWTRGETQYF. In DNA form, the CDR3 reads TGCGCCAGCAGCCAAGAGTGGACTAGGGGCGAGACCCAGTACTTC. The chain uses TRBV4-3 and TRBJ2-5, with 7 bases matching TRBD2. Germline CDR1 and CDR2: LGHNA and YSLEER. The CDR3 length is 15 residues. V lost 0 bases, J lost 5 bases, and 6 bases stayed unmatched.

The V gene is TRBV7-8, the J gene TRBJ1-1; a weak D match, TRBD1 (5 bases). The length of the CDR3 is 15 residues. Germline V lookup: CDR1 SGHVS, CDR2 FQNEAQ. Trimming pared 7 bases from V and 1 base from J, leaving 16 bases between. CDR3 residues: CASKPRGIGNTEAFF. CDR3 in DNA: TGTGCCAGCAAACCTCGGGGGATCGGGAACACTGAAGCTTTCTTT.

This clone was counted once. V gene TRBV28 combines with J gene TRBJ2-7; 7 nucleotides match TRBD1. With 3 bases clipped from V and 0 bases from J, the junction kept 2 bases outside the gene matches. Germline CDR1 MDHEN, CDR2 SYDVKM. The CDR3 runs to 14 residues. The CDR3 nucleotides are TGTGCCAGCAGTTTCCGACAGGGCTCCTACGAGCAGTACTTC. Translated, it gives CASSFRQGSYEQYF. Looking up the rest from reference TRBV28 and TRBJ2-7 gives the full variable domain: DVKVTQSSRYLVKRTGEKVFLECVQDMDHENMFWYRQDPGLGLRLIYFSYDVKMKEKGDIPEGYSVSREKKERFSLILESASTNQTSMYLCASSFRQGSYEQYFGPGTRLTVT.

CDR3 DNA sequence: TGTGCCAGCAGCAGCCGGGACTACCTCGCGGGGCAGTACTTC. Amino acid sequence: CASSSRDYLAGQYF. This chain joins TRBV11-3 and TRBJ2-7, with 7 bases lining up with TRBD2. This CDR3 spans 14 amino acids. Germline V lookup: CDR1 SGHNT, CDR2 YENEEA. V shed 5 bases, J shed 9 bases, and the junction held 13 bases outside the gene matches.

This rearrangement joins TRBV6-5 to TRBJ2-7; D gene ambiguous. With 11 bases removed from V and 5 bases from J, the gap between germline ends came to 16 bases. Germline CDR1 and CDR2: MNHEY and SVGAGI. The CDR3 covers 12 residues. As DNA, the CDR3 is TGTGCCGCAGCCCATATTGGGGACGAGCAGTACTTC. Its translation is CAAAHIGDEQYF.

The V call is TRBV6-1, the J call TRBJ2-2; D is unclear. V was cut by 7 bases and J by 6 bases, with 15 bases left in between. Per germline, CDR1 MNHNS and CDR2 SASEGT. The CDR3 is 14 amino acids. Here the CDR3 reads CASMGFSGSGELFF. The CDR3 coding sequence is TGTGCCAGCATGGGGTTTTCCGGCTCCGGGGAGCTGTTTTTT.

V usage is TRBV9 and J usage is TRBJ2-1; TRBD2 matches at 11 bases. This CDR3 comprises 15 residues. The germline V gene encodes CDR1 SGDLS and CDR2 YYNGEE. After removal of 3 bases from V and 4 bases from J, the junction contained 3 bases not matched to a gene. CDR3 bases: TGTGCCAGCAGCGCGGGACTAGCGGATTACAATGAGCAGTTCTTC. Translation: CASSAGLADYNEQFF.